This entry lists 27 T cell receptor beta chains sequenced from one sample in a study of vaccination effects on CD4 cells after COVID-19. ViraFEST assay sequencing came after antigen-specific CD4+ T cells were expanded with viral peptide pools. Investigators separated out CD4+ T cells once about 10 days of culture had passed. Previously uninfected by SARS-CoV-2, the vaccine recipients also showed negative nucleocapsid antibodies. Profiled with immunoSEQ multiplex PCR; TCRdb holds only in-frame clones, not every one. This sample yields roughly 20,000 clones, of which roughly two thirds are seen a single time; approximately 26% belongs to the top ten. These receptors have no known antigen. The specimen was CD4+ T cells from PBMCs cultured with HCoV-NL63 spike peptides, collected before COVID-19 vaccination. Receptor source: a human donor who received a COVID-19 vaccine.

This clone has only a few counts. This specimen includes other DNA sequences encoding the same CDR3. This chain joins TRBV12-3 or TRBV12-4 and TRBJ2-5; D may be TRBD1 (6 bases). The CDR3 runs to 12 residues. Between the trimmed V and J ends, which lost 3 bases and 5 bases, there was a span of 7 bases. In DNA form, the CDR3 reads TGTGCCAGCAGTTTGGGGGCGGAGACCCAGTACTTC. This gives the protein CASSLGAETQYF.

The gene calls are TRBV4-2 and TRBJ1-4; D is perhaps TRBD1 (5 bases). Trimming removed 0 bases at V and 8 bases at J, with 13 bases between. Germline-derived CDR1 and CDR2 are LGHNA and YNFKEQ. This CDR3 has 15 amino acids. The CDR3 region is CASSQEGGGSEKLFF. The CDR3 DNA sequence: TGTGCCAGCAGCCAAGAGGGGGGAGGAAGCGAAAAACTGTTTTTT.

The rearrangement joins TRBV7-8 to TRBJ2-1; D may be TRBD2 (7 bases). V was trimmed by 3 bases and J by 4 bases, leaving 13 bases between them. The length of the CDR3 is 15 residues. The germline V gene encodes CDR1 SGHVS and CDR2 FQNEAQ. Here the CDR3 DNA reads TGTGCCAGCAGCTTTGGCGGGGGCCGTTACAATGAGCAGTTCTTC. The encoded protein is CASSFGGGRYNEQFF. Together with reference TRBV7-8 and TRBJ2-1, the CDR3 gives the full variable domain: GAGVSQSPRYKVAKRGQDVALRCDPISGHVSLFWYQQALGQGPEFLTYFQNEAQLDKSGLPSDRFFAERPEGSVSTLKIQRTQQEDSAVYLCASSFGGGRYNEQFFGPGTRLTVL.

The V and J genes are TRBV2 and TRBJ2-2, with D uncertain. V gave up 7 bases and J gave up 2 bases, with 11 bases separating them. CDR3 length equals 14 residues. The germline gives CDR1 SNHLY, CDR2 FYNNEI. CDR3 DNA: TGTGCCAGCACCATCCGGGCTAACACCGGGGAGCTGTTTTTT. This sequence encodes CASTIRANTGELFF.

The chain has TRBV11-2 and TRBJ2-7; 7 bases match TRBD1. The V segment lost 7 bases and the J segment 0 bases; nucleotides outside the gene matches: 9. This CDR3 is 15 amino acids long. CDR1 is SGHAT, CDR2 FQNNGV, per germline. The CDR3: CASNRDRAGSYEQYF. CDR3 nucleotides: TGTGCCAGCAACCGAGACAGGGCCGGCTCCTACGAGCAGTACTTC.

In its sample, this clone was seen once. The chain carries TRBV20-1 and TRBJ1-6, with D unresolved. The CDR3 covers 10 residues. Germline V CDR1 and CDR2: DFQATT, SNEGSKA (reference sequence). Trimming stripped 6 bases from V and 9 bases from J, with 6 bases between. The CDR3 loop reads CSARGSPLHF. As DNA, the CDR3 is TGCAGTGCGCGGGGTTCACCCCTCCACTTT.

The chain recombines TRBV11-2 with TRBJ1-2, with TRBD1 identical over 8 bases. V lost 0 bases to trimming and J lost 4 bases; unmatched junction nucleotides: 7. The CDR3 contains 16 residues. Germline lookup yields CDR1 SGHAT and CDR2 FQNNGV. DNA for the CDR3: TGTGCCAGCAGCTTAGATCTCAGGGGGCTTGGCTATGGCTACACCTTC. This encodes CASSLDLRGLGYGYTF.

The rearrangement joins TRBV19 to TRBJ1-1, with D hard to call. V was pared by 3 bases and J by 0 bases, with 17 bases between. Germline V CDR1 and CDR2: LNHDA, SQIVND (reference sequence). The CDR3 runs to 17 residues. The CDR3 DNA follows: TGTGCCAGTAGTATGCCCACCTTGCAACGGTTGAACACTGAAGCTTTCTTT. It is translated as CASSMPTLQRLNTEAFF. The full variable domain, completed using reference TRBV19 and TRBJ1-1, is DGGITQSPKYLFRKEGQNVTLSCEQNLNHDAMYWYRQDPGQGLRLIYYSQIVNDFQKGDIAEGYSVSREKKESFPLTVTSAQKNPTAFYLCASSMPTLQRLNTEAFFGQGTRLTVV.

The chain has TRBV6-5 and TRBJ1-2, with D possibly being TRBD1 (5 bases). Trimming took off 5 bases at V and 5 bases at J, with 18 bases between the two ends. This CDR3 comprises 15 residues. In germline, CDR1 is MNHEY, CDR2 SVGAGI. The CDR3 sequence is CASSPPGPGVYGYTF. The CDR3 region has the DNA TGTGCCAGCAGTCCTCCGGGACCGGGCGTATATGGCTACACCTTC.

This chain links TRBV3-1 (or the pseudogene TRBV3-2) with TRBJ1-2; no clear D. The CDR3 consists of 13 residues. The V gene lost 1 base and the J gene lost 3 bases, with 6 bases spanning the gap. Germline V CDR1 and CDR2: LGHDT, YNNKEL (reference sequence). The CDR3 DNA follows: TGTGCCAGCAGCCAAGGGCCACACTATGGCTACACCTTC. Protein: CASSQGPHYGYTF.

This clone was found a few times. The chain's CDR3 is CASSIGAVRVTNQPQHF. The CDR3 DNA reads TGTGCCAGTAGTATTGGGGCCGTGAGGGTAACGAATCAGCCCCAGCATTTT. The gene calls are TRBV19 and TRBJ1-5; perhaps TRBD1 as D (5 bases). This CDR3 spans 17 amino acids. The V and J ends lost 3 bases and 4 bases respectively, with 19 bases between them. CDR1 is LNHDA and CDR2 is SQIVND in the germline V gene (reference sequence).

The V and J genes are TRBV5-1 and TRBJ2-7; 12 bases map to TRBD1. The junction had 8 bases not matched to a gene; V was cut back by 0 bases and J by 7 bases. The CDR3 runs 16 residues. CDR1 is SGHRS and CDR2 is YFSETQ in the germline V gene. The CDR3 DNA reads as TGCGCCAGCAGCTTGGCCACGGGACAGGGGGCTCGGGAGCAGTACTTC. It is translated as CASSLATGQGAREQYF.

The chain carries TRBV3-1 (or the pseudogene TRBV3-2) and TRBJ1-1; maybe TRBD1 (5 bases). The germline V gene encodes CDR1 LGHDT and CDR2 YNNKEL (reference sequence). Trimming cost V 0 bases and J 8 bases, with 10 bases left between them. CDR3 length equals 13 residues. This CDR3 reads CASSQDAWGEAFF. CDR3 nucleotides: TGTGCCAGCAGCCAAGATGCGTGGGGGGAAGCTTTCTTT.

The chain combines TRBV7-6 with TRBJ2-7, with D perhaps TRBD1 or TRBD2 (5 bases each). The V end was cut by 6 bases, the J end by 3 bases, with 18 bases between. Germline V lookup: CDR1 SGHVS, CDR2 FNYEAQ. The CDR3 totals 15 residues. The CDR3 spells CASRIGPGRGYEQYF. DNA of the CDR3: TGTGCCAGCAGGATCGGGCCAGGGAGAGGCTACGAGCAGTACTTC.

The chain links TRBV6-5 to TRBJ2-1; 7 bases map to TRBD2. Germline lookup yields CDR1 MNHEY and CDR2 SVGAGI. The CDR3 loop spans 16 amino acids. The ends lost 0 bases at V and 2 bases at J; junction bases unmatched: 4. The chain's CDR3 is CASSYSTGGTYNEQFF. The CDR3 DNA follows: TGTGCCAGCAGTTACTCGACGGGAGGAACCTACAATGAGCAGTTCTTC.

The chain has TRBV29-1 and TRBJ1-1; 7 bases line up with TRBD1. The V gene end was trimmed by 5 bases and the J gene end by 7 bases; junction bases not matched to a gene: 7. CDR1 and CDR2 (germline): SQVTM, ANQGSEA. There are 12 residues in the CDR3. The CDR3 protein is CSVNIQGIEAFF. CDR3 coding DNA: TGCAGCGTTAACATACAGGGGATTGAAGCTTTCTTT.

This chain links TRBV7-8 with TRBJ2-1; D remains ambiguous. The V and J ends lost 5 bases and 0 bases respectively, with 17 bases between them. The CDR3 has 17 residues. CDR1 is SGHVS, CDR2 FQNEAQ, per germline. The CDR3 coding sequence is TGTGCCAGCAGCCTAGAACGGAGACCAGGCTCCTACAATGAGCAGTTCTTC. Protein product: CASSLERRPGSYNEQFF.

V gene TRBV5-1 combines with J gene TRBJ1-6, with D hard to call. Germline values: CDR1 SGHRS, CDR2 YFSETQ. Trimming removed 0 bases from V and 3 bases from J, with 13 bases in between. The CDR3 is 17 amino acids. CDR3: CASSLDGPLNYNSPLHF. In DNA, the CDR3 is TGCGCCAGCAGCTTGGATGGACCCTTAAACTATAATTCACCCCTCCACTTT. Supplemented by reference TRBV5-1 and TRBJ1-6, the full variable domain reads KAGVTQTPRYLIKTRGQQVTLSCSPISGHRSVSWYQQTPGQGLQFLFEYFSETQRNKGNFPGRFSGRQFSNSRSEMNVSTLELGDSALYLCASSLDGPLNYNSPLHFGNGTRLTVT.

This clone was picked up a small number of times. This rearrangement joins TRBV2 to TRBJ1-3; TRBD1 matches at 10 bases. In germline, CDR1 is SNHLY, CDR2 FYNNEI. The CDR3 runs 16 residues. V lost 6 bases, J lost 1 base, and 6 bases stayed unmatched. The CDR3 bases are TGTGCCAGCAGAACCCGGGACAGGGGTTCTGGAAACACCATATATTTT. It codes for CASRTRDRGSGNTIYF.

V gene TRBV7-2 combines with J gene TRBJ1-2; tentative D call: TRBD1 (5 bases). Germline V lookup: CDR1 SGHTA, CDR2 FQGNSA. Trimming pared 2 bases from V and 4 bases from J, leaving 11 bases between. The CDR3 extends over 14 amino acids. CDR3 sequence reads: CASSLPYDSYGYTF. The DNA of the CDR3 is TGTGCCAGCAGCTTACCCTACGACAGCTATGGCTACACCTTC.

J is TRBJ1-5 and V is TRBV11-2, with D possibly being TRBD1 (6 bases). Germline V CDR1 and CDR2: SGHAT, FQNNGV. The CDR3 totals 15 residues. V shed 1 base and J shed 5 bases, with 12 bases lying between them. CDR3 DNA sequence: TGTGCCAGCAGCTTAGCCCCAGGGGACCATCAGCCCCAGCATTTT. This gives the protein CASSLAPGDHQPQHF.

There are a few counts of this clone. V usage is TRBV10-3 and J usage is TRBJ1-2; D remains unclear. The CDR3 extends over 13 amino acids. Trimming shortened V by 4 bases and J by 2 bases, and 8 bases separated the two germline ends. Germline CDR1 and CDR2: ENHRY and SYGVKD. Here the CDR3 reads CAISGRENYGYTF. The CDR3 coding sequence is TGTGCCATCAGTGGCCGGGAGAACTATGGCTACACCTTC.

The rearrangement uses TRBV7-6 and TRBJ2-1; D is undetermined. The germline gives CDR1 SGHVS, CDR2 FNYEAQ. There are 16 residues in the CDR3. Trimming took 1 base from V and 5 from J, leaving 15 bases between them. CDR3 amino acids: CASSLGSRLVDNEQFF. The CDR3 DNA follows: TGTGCCAGCAGCTTAGGATCGCGGCTAGTGGACAATGAGCAGTTCTTC.

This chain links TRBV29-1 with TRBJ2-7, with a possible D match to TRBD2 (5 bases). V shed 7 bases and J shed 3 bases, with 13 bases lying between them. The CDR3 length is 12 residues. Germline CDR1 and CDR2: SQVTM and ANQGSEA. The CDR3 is CSAPGYLYEQYF. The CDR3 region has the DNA TGCAGCGCCCCGGGATACCTCTACGAGCAGTACTTC.

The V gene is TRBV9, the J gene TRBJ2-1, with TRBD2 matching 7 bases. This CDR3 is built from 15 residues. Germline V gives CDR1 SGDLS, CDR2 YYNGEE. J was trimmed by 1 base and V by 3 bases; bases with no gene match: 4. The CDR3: CASSGRGISYNEQFF. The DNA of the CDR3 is TGTGCCAGCAGCGGGCGGGGGATATCCTACAATGAGCAGTTCTTC.

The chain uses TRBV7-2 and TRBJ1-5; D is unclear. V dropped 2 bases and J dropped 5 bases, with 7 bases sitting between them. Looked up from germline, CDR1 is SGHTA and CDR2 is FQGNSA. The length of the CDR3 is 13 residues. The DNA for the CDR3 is TGTGCCAGCAGCTTACACTGGGATCAGCCCCAGCATTTT. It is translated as CASSLHWDQPQHF.

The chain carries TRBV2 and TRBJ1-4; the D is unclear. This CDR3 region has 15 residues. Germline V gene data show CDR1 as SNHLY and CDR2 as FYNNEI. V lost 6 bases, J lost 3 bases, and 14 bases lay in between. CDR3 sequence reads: CASSILQRANEKLFF. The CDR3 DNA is TGTGCCAGCAGCATACTGCAGCGCGCTAATGAAAAACTGTTTTTT.